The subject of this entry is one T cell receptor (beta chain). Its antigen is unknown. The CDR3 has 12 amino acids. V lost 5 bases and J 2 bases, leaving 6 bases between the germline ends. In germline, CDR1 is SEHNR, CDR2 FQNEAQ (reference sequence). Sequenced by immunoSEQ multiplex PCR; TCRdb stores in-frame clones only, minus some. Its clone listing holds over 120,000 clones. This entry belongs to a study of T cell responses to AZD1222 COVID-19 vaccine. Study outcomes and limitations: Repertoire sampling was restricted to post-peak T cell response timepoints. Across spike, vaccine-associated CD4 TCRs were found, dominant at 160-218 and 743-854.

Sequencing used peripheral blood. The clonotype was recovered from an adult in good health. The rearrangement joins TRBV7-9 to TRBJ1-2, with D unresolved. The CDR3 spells CASSATNYGYTF. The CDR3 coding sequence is TGTGCCAGCAGCGCGACAAACTATGGCTACACCTTC. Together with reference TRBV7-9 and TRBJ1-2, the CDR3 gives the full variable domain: DTGVSQNPRHKITKRGQNVTFRCDPISEHNRLYWYRQTLGQGPEFLTYFQNEAQLEKSRLLSDRFSAERPKGSFSTLEIQRTEQGDSAMYLCASSATNYGYTFGSGTRLTVV.